The subject of this entry is one TCR beta chain. The data were produced by immunoSEQ multiplex PCR, yet TCRdb's version contains in-frame clones alone and is incomplete. The table has about 130,000 clones, 75% to 90% seen once. V gave up 1 base and J gave up 7 bases; unmatched junction bases: 9. This CDR3 contains 14 residues. The germline CDR1 and CDR2 sequences are SQVTM and ANQGSEA. The sample comes from a study of blood T cell repertoires in COVID-19. Individuals drawn from 24 US areas were about 18 to 89 years old. The J gene is TRBJ2-5, the V gene TRBV29-1; TRBD1 aligns across 7 bases. The sample consisted of PBMCs or T cells enriched from blood (not recorded which). The TCR originated in a woman aged 50 to 60 who had recovered from COVID-19. The CDR3 protein is CSVEGVTGAATQYF. The CDR3 bases are TGCAGCGTTGAAGGTGTAACAGGGGCGGCGACCCAGTACTTC.